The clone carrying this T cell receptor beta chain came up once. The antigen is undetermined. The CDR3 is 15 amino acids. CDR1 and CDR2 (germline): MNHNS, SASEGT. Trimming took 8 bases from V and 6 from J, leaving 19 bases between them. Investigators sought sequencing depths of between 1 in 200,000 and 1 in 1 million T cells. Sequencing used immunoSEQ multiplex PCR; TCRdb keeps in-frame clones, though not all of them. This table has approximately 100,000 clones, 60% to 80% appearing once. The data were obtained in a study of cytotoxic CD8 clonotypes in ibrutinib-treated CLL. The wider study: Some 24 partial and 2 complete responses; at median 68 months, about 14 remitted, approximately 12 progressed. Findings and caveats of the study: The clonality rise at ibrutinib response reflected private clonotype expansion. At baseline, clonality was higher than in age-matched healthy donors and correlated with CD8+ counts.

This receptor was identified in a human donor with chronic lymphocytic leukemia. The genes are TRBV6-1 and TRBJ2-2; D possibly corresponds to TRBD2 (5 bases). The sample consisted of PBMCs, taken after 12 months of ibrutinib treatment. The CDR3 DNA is TGTGCCAGCGTTCCGAGGGTTTCTTGGTCCGGGGAGCTGTTTTTT. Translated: CASVPRVSWSGELFF.